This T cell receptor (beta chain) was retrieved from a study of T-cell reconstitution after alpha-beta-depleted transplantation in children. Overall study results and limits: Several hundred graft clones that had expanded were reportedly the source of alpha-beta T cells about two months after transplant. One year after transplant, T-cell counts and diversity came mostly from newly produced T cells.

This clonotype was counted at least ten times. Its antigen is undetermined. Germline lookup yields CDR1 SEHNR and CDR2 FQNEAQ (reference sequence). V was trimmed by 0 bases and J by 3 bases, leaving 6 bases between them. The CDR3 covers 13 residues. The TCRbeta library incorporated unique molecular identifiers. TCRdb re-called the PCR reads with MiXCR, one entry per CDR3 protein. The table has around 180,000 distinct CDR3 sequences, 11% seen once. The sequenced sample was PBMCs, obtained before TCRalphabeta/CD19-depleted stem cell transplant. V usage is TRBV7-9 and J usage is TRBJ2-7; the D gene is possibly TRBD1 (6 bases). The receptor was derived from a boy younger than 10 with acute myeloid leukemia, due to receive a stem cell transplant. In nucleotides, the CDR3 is TGTGCCAGCAGCTTAGCGGACAGCTACGAGCAGTACTTC. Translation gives CASSLADSYEQYF.